This entry describes one T cell receptor beta chain. Its target is unknown. This sample was included in a study of CD8 T cells in ankylosing spondylitis. Findings and caveats of the study: In ankylosing spondylitis patients, matched synovial fluid reportedly showed significant enrichment of disease-linked clones. Those disease-linked clones were CD8+; they were also relatively rare in peripheral blood. Seemingly distinctive of ankylosing spondylitis blood was a TCR beta motif formed by eight highly homologous variants.

Per the germline V gene, CDR1 is SGHAT and CDR2 is FQNNGV. The V end lost 1 base, the J end lost 1 base, and 9 bases lay between the germline ends. This CDR3 is built from 15 residues. Quantitative 5'-RACE was performed with molecular barcodes, and it yielded the TCR beta libraries. In TCRdb, the 5' RACE reads were re-called with MiXCR into one record per CDR3 protein. Here the sample spans just over 350,000 distinct CDR3 sequences, 20% being singletons. The rearrangement links TRBV11-2 to TRBJ2-3, with D perhaps being TRBD1 or TRBD2 (5 bases each). The receptor was derived from a male donor with ankylosing spondylitis or in good health (not recorded which). The sequenced sample was blood, either unsorted or a sorted T cell fraction (not recorded which). CDR3 nucleotide sequence: TGTGCCAGCAGCTTAGGGGGGTTGGGCACAGATACGCAGTATTTT. The encoded protein is CASSLGGLGTDTQYF.